The present TCR beta chain was sequenced within a study of blood T cells in healthy people across ages. Findings of the study overall: In older individuals, TCR beta diversity per million T cells was lower, falling roughly linearly with age. Naive and antigen-experienced cells were not separated, limiting conclusive comparison. In the absence of known donor CMV status, changes in expanded clonotypes were possibly confounded.

Alongside a J-beta primer mix, a sample-barcoded 5' primer served in a second PCR lasting roughly 6 to 11 cycles. In TCRdb, the 5' RACE reads were re-called with MiXCR into one record per CDR3 protein. The repertoire holds 1.5 million to 2 million distinct CDR3 sequences, with about 35% as singletons. About this clonotype: Its antigen is undetermined.

This TCR derives from a woman in her twenties or thirties in good health. Specimen: blood.

This CDR3 is CASSLVIGQETQYF. The CDR3 DNA follows: TGTGCCAGCAGCTTAGTTATCGGCCAAGAGACCCAGTACTTC. The chain couples TRBV7-9 to TRBJ2-5; D is uncertain. The V gene lost 1 base and the J gene lost 1 base, with 7 bases spanning the gap. Germline lookup yields CDR1 SEHNR and CDR2 FQNEAQ (reference sequence). The CDR3 contains 14 residues.